This TCR beta chain was profiled in a study of blood T cells in healthy people across ages. Study context: Using template switching, researchers captured about one barcoded beta molecule for each two T cells.

This clonotype occurred a few times. Next came a second PCR, run for about 7 to 12 cycles, which used a sample-barcoded 5' primer along with a J-beta primer mix. TCRdb called the 5' RACE reads again in MiXCR, with one record for every CDR3 protein. This sample has about 1.5 million distinct CDR3 sequences, with approximately 39% found just once. The CDR3 is made up of 15 amino acids. Germline loops: CDR1 MNHEY, CDR2 SVGAGI. The J segment lost 12 bases and the V segment lost 0 bases, leaving 8 bases of the junction unmatched. The sequencing input was blood. The receptor was isolated from a woman between 18 and 30 years old in good health. This chain uses TRBV6-5 with TRBJ2-4, with 10 bases matching TRBD2. CDR3 nucleotide sequence: TGTGCCAGCAGTTACTCTAGCGGGAGGCCCCATGCTCAGTACTTC. Translating gives CASSYSSGRPHAQYF.